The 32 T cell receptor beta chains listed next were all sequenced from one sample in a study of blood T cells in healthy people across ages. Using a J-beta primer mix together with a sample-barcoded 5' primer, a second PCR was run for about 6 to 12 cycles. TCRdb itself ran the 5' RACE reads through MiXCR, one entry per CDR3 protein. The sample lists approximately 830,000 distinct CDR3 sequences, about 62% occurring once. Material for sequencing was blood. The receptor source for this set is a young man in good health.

The CDR3 region is CASSLALSVANEKLFF. As DNA, the CDR3 is TGCGCCAGCAGCTTGGCCCTGTCAGTGGCTAATGAAAAACTGTTTTTT. The genes are TRBV5-1 and TRBJ1-4; D is undetermined. This CDR3 contains 16 residues. CDR1 and CDR2 from the germline V gene are SGHRS and YFSETQ. V was shortened by 0 bases and J by 3 bases, with 12 bases between the two germline ends.

CDR3 residues: CASSERQGPYNEQFF. CDR3 in DNA: TGTGCCAGCAGTGAAAGACAGGGCCCCTACAATGAGCAGTTCTTC. The V and J genes are TRBV25-1 and TRBJ2-1; TRBD1 aligns across 7 bases. The CDR3 sequence is 15 residues long. From germline, CDR1 is MGHDK and CDR2 SYGVNS. The trim removed 2 bases at V and 2 bases at J, leaving 3 bases unmatched.

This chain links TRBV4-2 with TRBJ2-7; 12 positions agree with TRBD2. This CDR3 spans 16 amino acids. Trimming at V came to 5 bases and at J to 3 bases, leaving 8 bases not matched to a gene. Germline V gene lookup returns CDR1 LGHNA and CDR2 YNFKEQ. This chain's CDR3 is CASSWRLAGEGYEQYF. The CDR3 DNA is TGTGCCAGCAGCTGGAGACTAGCGGGAGAGGGCTACGAGCAGTACTTC.

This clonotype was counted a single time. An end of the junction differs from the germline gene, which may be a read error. CDR3 nucleotides: TGTGTCAGCAGCTCCACGATGGGACACTTCTACGAGCAGTACTTC. It encodes CVSSSTMGHFYEQYF. This rearrangement joins TRBV7-9 to TRBJ2-4; possible D gene TRBD1, 6 bases. The closer fit of TRBJ2-7 to the DNA end suggests the J call may be wrong. The CDR3 sequence is 15 residues long. The germline V gene encodes CDR1 SEHNR and CDR2 FQNEAQ (reference sequence).

The CDR3, as DNA: TGTGCCAGCAGTGCGGACCGGAGCAATCAGCCCCAGCATTTT. It translates to CASSADRSNQPQHF. V is TRBV6-2 or TRBV6-3 and J is TRBJ1-5, with D hard to call. CDR1 and CDR2 (germline): MNHEY, SVGEGT. The V end lost 5 bases, the J end lost 1 base, and 9 bases lay between the germline ends. CDR3 length: 14 amino acids.

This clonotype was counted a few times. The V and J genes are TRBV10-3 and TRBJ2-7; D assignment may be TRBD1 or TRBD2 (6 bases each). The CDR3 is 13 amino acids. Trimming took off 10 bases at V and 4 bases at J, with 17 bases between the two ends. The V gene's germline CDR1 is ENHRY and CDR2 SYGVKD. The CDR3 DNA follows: TGTGCCACTCTAACGACAGGAGGGTACGAGCAGTACTTC. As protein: CATLTTGGYEQYF.

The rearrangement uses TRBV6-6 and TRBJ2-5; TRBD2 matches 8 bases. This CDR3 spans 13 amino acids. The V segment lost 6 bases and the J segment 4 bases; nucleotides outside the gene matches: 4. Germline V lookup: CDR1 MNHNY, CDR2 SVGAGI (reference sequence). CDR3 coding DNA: TGTGCCAGCAGCCGGGGGGGATTAGAGACCCAGTACTTC. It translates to CASSRGGLETQYF.

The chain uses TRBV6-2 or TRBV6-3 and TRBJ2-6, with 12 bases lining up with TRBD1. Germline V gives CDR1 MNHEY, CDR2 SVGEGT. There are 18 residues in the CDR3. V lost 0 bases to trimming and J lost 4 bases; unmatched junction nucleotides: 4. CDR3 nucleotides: TGTGCCAGCAGTTACTCGGGACAGGGGGCTACAGGGGCCAACGTCCTGACTTTC. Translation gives CASSYSGQGATGANVLTF.

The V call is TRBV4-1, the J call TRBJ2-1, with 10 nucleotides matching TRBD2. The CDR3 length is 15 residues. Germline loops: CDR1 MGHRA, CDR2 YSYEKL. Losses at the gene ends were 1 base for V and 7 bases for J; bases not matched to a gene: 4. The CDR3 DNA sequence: TGCGCCAGCAGCCAAGGAAGCGGGAGGGAGAATGAGCAGTTCTTC. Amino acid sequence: CASSQGSGRENEQFF.

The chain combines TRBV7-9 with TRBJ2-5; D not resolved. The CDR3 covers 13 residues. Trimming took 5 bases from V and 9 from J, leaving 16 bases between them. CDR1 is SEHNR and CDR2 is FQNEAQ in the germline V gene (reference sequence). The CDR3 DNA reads TGTGCCAGCAGCCCCGGACCCCCCGGTTCCCAGTACTTC. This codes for CASSPGPPGSQYF.

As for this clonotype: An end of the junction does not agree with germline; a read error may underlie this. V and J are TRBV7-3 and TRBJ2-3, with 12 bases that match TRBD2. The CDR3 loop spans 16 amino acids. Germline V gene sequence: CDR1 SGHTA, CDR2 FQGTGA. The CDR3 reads CAGSISSGGAADTQYF. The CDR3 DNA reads TGTGCCGGCAGCATCTCTAGCGGGGGGGCAGCGGATACGCAGTATTTT.

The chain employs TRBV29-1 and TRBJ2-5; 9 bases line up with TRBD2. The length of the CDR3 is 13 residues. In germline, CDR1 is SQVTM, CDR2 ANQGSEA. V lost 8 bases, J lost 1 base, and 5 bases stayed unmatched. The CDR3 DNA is TGCAGCTACCAGCGGGAGGCCCAAGAGACCCAGTACTTC. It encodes CSYQREAQETQYF.

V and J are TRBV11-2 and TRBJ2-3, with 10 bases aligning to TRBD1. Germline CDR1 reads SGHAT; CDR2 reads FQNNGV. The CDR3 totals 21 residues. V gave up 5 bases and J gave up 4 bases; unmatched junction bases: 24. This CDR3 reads CASSHREGWGQGKSRSDTQYF. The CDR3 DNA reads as TGTGCCAGCAGCCACAGAGAAGGTTGGGGACAGGGGAAAAGTAGGTCAGATACGCAGTATTTT.

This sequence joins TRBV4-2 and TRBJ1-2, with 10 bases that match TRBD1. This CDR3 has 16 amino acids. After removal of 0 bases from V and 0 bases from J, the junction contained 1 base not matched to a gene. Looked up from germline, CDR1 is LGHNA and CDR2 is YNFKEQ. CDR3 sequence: CASSQEGQGTNYGYTF. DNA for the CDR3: TGTGCCAGCAGCCAAGAGGGACAGGGGACTAACTATGGCTACACCTTC.

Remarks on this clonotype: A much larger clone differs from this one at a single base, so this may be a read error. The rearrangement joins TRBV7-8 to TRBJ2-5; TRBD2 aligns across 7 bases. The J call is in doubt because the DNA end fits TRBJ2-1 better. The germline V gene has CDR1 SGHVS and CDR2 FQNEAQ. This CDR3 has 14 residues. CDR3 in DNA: TGTGCCAGCAGCTTGGGGACTACGAAAGAGACCCAGTTCTTC. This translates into CASSLGTTKETQFF.

The CDR3 here is CASSALARGKDIQYF. CDR3 nucleotide sequence: TGTGCCAGCAGTGCCCTGGCCCGGGGGAAGGACATTCAGTACTTC. The chain is built from TRBV27 and TRBJ2-4; tentative D call: TRBD2 (6 bases). V was pared by 5 bases and J by 8 bases, with 19 bases between. This CDR3 has 15 amino acids. CDR1 is MNHEY, CDR2 SMNVEV, per germline (reference sequence).

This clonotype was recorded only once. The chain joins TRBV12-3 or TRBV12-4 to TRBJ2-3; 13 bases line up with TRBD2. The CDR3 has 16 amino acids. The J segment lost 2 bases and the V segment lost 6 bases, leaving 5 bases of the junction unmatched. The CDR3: CASSRGLAGVTDTQYF. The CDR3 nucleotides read TGTGCCAGCAGCCGAGGACTAGCGGGGGTCACAGATACGCAGTATTTT.

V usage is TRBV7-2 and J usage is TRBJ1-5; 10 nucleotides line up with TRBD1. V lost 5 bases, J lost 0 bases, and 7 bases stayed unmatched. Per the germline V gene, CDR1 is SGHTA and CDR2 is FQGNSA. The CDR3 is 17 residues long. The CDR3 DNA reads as TGTGCCAGCAGCCGGGGACAGGGGCTACTTAGCAATCAGCCCCAGCATTTT. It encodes CASSRGQGLLSNQPQHF.

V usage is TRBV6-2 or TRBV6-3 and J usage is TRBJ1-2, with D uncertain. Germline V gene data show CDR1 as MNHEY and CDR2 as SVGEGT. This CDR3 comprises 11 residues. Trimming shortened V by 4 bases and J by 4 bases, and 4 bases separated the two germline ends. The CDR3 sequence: CASSSSYGYTF. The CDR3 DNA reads TGTGCCAGCAGTTCCAGCTATGGCTACACCTTC.

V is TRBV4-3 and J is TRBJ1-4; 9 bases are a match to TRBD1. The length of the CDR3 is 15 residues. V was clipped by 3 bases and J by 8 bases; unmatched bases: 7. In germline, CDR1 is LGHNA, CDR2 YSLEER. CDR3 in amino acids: CASSQSDRGLEKLFF. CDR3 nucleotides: TGCGCCAGCAGCCAGTCGGACAGGGGCCTAGAAAAACTGTTTTTT.

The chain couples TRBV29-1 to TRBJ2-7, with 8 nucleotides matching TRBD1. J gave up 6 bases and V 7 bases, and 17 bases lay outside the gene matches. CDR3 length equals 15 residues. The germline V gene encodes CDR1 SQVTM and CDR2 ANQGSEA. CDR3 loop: CSACGGRTGTSEQYF. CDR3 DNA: TGCAGCGCTTGTGGGGGTAGGACAGGGACCAGCGAGCAGTACTTC.

CDR3 region: CASNSPPDGATSTDTQYF. Written as DNA, the CDR3 is TGTGCCAGCAACTCGCCGCCGGATGGGGCGACTAGCACAGATACGCAGTATTTT. V usage is TRBV7-9 and J usage is TRBJ2-3, with D possibly TRBD1 on 5 matching bases. The germline V gene has CDR1 SEHNR and CDR2 FQNEAQ (reference sequence). The CDR3 loop spans 18 amino acids. The V end was cut by 7 bases, the J end by 0 bases, with 23 bases between.

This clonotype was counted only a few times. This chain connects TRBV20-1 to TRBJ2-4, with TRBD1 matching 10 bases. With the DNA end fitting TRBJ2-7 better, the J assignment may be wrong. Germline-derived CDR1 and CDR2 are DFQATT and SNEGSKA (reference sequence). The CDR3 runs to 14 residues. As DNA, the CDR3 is TGCAGTGCTAGTCTCAGGACAGGGGGCTACGAGCAGTACTTC. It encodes CSASLRTGGYEQYF.

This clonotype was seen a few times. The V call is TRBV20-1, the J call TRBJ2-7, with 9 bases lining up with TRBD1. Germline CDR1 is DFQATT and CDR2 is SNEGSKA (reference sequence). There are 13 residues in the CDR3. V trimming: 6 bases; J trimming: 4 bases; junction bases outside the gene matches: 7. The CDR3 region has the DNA TGCAGTGCCCTAATACAGGGGGCGTACGAGCAGTACTTC. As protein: CSALIQGAYEQYF.

The CDR3 coding sequence is TGCAGTGCAGGGGTGAACCAAGAGACCCAGTACTTC. It is translated as CSAGVNQETQYF. The rearrangement uses TRBV20-1 and TRBJ2-5; weak D call: TRBD1 (5 bases). This CDR3 is built from 12 residues. Trimming took 6 bases from V and 0 from J, leaving 8 bases between them. Germline-derived CDR1 and CDR2 are DFQATT and SNEGSKA (reference sequence).

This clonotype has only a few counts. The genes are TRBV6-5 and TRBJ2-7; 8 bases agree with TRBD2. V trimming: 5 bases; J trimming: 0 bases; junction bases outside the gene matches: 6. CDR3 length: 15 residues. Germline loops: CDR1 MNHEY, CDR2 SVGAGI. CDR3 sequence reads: CASSTGGAHSYEQYF. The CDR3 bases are TGTGCCAGCAGTACGGGGGGGGCCCACTCCTACGAGCAGTACTTC.

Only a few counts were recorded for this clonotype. The CDR3 sequence is CAITGRGGGGDTQYF. CDR3 sequence (DNA): TGTGCCATCACCGGCCGCGGGGGAGGTGGAGATACGCAGTATTTT. This chain uses TRBV10-3 with TRBJ2-3; 7 bases match TRBD2. From germline, CDR1 is ENHRY and CDR2 SYGVKD. The CDR3 has 15 residues. J gave up 5 bases and V 7 bases, and 12 bases lay outside the gene matches.

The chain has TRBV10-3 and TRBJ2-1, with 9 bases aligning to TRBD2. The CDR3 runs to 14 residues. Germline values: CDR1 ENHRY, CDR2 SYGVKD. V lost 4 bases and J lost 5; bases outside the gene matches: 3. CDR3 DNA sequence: TGTGCCATCAGTGCATTAGCGGGGGACAATGAGCAGTTCTTC. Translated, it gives CAISALAGDNEQFF.

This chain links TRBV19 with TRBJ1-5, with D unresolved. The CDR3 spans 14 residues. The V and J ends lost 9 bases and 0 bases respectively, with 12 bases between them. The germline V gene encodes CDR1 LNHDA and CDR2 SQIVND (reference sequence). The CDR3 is CASRGPISNQPQHF. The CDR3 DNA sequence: TGTGCCAGCCGAGGCCCGATTAGCAATCAGCCCCAGCATTTT.

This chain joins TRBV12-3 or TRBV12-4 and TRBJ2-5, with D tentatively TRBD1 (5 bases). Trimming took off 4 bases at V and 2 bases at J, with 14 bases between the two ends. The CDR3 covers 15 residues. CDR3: CASSYQGKSQETQYF. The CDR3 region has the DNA TGTGCCAGCAGTTACCAGGGAAAATCTCAAGAGACCCAGTACTTC.

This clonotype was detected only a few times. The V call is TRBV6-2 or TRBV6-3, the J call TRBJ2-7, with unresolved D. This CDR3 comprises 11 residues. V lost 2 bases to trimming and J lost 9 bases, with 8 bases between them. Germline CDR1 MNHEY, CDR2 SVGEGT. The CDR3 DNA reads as TGTGCCAGCAGTTACGGGTTCCTGCAGTACTTC. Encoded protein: CASSYGFLQYF.

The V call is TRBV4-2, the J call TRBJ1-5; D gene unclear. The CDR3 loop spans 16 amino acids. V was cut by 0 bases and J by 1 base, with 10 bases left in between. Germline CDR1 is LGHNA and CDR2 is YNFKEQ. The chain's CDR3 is CASSQESRLSNQPQHF. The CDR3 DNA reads TGTGCCAGCAGCCAAGAGAGCAGGCTAAGCAATCAGCCCCAGCATTTT.